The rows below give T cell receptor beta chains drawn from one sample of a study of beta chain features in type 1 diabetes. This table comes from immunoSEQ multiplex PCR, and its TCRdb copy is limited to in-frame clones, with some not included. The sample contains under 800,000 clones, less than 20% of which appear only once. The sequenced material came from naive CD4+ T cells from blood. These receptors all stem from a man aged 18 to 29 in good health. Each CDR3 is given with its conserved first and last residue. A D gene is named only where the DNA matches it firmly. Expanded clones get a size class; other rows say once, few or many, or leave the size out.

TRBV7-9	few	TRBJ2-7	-	CASSLEVGQVYEQYF	TGTGCCAGCAGCTTAGAGGTTGGCCAAGTTTACGAGCAGTACTTC
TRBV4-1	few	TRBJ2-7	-	CASSQDHDEQYF	TGCGCCAGCAGCCAAGATCACGACGAGCAGTACTTC
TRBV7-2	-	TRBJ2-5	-	CASSLRRRGLQETQYF	TGTGCCAGCAGCTTACGCCGTCGGGGACTCCAAGAGACCCAGTACTTC
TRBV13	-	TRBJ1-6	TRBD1	CASSNGQGPNSPLHF	TGTGCCAGCAGCAACGGACAGGGCCCTAATTCACCCCTCCACTTT
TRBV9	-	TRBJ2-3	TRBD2	CASSPYGLAGGKADTQYF	TGTGCCAGCAGCCCCTACGGACTAGCGGGGGGAAAAGCAGATACGCAGTATTTT
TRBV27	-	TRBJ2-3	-	CASSWKLPGNTQYF	TGTGCCAGCAGTTGGAAACTTCCCGGTAATACGCAGTATTTT
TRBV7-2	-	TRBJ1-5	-	CASSLAGDQPQHF	TGTGCCAGCAGCTTAGCGGGGGATCAGCCCCAGCATTTT
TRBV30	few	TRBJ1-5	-	CAWSVRSGNQPQHF	TGTGCCTGGAGTGTACGGAGTGGCAATCAGCCCCAGCATTTT
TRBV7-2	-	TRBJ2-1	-	CASSTLAPEQFF	TGTGCCAGCAGCACTTTAGCACCTGAGCAGTTCTTC
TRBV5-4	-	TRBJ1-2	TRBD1	CASRSRDRVFYGYTF	TGTGCCAGCAGAAGCCGGGACAGAGTCTTCTATGGCTACACCTTC
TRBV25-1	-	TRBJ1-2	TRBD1	CASSEVKGQGYGYTF	TGTGCCAGCAGTGAAGTTAAGGGACAGGGGTATGGCTACACCTTC
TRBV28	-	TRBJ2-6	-	CASSRGVVGANVLTF	TGTGCCAGCAGCCGAGGGGTGGTCGGGGCCAACGTCCTGACTTTC
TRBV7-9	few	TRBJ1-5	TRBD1	CASSQQGAGNQPQHF	TGTGCCAGCAGTCAACAGGGGGCCGGCAATCAGCCCCAGCATTTT
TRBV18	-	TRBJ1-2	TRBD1	CASLLDRGDRLGYTF	TGTGCCAGCTTGCTGGACAGGGGTGATCGTCTTGGCTACACCTTC
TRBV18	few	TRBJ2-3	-	CASSQEKTVDTQYF	TGTGCCAGCTCACAAGAAAAGACAGTAGATACGCAGTATTTT
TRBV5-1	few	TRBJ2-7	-	CASSLAFGRVSYEQYF	TGCGCCAGCAGCTTGGCCTTCGGCAGGGTGTCGTACGAGCAGTACTTC
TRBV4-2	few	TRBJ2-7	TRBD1	CASSQPGVGQGVYEQYF	TGTGCCAGCAGCCAGCCTGGTGTGGGACAGGGGGTGTACGAGCAGTACTTC
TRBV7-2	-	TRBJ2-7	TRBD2	CASSLRGTPGGAYEQYF	TGTGCCAGCAGCTTAAGAGGGACCCCGGGGGGAGCCTACGAGCAGTACTTC
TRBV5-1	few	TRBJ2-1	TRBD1	CASSPDRANEQFF	TGCGCCAGCAGCCCCGACAGGGCTAATGAGCAGTTCTTC
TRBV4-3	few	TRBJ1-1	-	CASSQAFPGQNTEAFF	TGCGCCAGCAGCCAAGCCTTTCCGGGACAGAACACTGAAGCTTTCTTT
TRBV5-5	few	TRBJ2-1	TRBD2	CASSQRTSGAYNEQFF	TGTGCCAGCAGCCAGAGGACCAGCGGGGCCTACAATGAGCAGTTCTTC
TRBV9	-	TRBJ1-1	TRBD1	CASSKLPGQFEAFF	TGTGCCAGCAGCAAGCTACCGGGACAGTTTGAAGCTTTCTTT
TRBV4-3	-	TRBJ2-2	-	CASSQDLFRDGGELFF	TGCGCCAGCAGCCAAGATCTCTTCCGGGATGGCGGGGAGCTGTTTTTT
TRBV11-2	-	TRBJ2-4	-	CASSLESRGEAKLAKNIQYF	TGTGCCAGCAGCTTAGAGAGTAGGGGTGAGGCGAAGCTAGCCAAAAACATTCAGTACTTC
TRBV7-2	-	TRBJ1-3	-	CASSSVYGNTIYF	TGTGCCAGCAGCTCAGTTTATGGAAACACCATATATTTT